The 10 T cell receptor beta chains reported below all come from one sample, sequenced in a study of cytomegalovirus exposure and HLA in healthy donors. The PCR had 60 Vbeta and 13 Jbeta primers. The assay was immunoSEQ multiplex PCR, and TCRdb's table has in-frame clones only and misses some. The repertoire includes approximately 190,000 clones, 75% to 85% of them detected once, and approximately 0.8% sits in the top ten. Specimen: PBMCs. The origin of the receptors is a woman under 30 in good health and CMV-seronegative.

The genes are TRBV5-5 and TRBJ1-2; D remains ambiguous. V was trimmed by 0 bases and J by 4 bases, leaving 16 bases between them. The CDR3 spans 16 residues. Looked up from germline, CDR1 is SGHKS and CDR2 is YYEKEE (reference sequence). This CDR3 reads CASSLETQVYGYGYTF. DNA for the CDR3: TGTGCCAGCAGCTTGGAGACCCAGGTGTACGGCTATGGCTACACCTTC.

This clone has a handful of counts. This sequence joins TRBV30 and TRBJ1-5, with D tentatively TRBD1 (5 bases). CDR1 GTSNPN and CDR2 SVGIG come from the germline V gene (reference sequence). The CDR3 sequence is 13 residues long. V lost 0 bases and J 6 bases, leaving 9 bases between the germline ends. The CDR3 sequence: CAWSVRGGQPQHF. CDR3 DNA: TGTGCCTGGAGTGTAAGGGGAGGTCAGCCCCAGCATTTT. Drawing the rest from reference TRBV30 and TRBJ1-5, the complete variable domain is SQTIHQWPATLVQPVGSPLSLECTVEGTSNPNLYWYRQAAGRGLQLLFYSVGIGQISSEVPQNLSASRPQDRQFILSSKKLLLSDSGFYLCAWSVRGGQPQHFGDGTRLSIL.

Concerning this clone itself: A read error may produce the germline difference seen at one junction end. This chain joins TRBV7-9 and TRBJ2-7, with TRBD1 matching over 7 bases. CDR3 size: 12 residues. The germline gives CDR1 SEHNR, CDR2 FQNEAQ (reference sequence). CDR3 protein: CSSSLQGNEQYF. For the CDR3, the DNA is TGTTCCAGCAGCTTACAGGGGAACGAGCAGTACTTC.

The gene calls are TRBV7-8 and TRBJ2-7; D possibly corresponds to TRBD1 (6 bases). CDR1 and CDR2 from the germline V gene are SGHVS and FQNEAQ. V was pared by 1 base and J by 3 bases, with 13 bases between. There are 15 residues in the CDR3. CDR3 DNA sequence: TGTGCCAGCAGCTTAGGTAGGGGGTCCAACTACGAGCAGTACTTC. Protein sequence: CASSLGRGSNYEQYF.

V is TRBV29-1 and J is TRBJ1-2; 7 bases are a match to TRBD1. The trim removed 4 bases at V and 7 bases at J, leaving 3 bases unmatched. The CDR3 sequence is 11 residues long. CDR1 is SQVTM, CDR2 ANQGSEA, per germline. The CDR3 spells CSVGQGGGYTF. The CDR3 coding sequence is TGCAGCGTTGGACAGGGTGGTGGCTACACCTTC.

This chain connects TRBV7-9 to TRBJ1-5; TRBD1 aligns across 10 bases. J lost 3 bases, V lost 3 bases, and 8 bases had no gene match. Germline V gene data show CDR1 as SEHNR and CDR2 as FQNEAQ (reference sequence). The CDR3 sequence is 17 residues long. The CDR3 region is CASSFSGGTGVNQPQHF. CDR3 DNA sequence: TGTGCCAGCAGCTTCTCGGGGGGGACAGGGGTCAATCAGCCCCAGCATTTT.

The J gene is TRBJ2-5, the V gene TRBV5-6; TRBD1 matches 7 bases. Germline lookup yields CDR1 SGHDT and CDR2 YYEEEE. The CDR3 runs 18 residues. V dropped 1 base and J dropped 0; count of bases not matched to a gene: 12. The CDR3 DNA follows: TGTGCCAGCAGCTTGAAAGCAGACAGGGCCATGTACCAAGAGACCCAGTACTTC. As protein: CASSLKADRAMYQETQYF.

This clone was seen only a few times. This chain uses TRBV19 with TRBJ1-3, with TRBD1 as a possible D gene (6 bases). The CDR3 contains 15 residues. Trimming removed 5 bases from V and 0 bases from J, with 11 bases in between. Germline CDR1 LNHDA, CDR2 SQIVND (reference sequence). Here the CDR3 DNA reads TGTGCCAGTAGTTCCAGGGGCAGCTCTGGAAACACCATATATTTT. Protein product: CASSSRGSSGNTIYF. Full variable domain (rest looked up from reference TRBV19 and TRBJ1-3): DGGITQSPKYLFRKEGQNVTLSCEQNLNHDAMYWYRQDPGQGLRLIYYSQIVNDFQKGDIAEGYSVSREKKESFPLTVTSAQKNPTAFYLCASSSRGSSGNTIYFGEGSWLTVV.

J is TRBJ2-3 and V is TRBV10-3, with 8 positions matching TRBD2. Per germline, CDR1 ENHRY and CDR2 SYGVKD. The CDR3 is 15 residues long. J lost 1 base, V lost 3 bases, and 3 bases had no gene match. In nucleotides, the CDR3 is TGTGCCATCAGTGATGGAGCGGGAGGCACAGATACGCAGTATTTT. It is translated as CAISDGAGGTDTQYF.

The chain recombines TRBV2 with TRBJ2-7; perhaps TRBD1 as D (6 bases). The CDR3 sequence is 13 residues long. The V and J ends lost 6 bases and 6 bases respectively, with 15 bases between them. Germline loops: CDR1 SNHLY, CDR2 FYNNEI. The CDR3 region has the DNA TGTGCCAGCAGGAACAGGGTGGAAGGCGAGCAGTACTTC. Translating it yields CASRNRVEGEQYF.